This entry lists 21 T cell receptor beta chains sequenced from one sample in a study of blood T cell repertoires in COVID-19. Some clones are missing from TCRdb's copy, which holds only in-frame ones; the method was immunoSEQ multiplex PCR. The sample contains roughly 87,000 clones, about 83% of which appear only once. Sequencing used peripheral blood. These TCRs come from a human donor in a cohort sampled during active COVID-19.

The chain couples TRBV7-9 to TRBJ1-4; TRBD1 agrees at 7 bases. J gave up 7 bases and V 4 bases, and 6 bases lay outside the gene matches. There are 14 residues in the CDR3. Germline loops: CDR1 SEHNR, CDR2 FQNEAQ (reference sequence). CDR3 residues: CASSSSTGIEKLFF. CDR3 DNA sequence: TGTGCCAGCAGCTCCTCGACAGGGATTGAAAAACTGTTTTTT.

Notes on this clone: This specimen includes other DNA sequences encoding the same CDR3. This chain connects TRBV5-1 to TRBJ2-1; 8 bases are a match to TRBD1. The CDR3 is made up of 11 amino acids. CDR1 is SGHRS, CDR2 YFSETQ, per germline. V shed 3 bases, J shed 15 bases, and the junction held 5 bases outside the gene matches. CDR3 residues: CASSSGQGSFF. For the CDR3, the DNA is TGCGCCAGCAGCTCCGGACAGGGCTCGTTCTTC.

This clone turned up a few times. V usage is TRBV27 and J usage is TRBJ1-1; D is perhaps TRBD1 (5 bases). CDR1 and CDR2 from the germline V gene are MNHEY and SMNVEV (reference sequence). This CDR3 has 15 residues. The V end lost 1 base, the J end lost 0 bases, and 9 bases lay between the germline ends. CDR3 DNA: TGTGCCAGCAGTTTATTAGACAGCTTGAACACTGAAGCTTTCTTT. This codes for CASSLLDSLNTEAFF.

The V and J genes are TRBV5-1 and TRBJ2-3, with TRBD1 identical over 10 bases. The CDR3 covers 13 residues. The V gene's germline CDR1 is SGHRS and CDR2 YFSETQ. V gave up 7 bases and J gave up 8 bases; unmatched junction bases: 7. CDR3: CASWTGGSTTQYF. The CDR3 DNA reads as TGCGCCAGCTGGACAGGGGGTTCCACTACGCAGTATTTT.

This chain connects TRBV13 to TRBJ2-7; the match to TRBD1 covers 7 bases. This CDR3 comprises 14 residues. The junction had 6 bases not matched to a gene; V was cut back by 4 bases and J by 3 bases. Germline V gene data show CDR1 as PRHDT and CDR2 as FYEKMQ (reference sequence). This chain's CDR3 is CASSSRGQLYEQYF. The DNA for the CDR3 is TGTGCCAGCAGCTCGAGGGGACAGCTCTACGAGCAGTACTTC.

The J gene is TRBJ2-4, the V gene TRBV4-1, with D maybe TRBD1 (6 bases). The germline CDR1 and CDR2 sequences are MGHRA and YSYEKL. V was pared by 1 base and J by 7 bases, with 14 bases between. The CDR3 length is 15 residues. The CDR3, as DNA: TGCGCCAGCAGCCAAGGTTGGGGGCGCGGTAACATTCAGTACTTC. Translating gives CASSQGWGRGNIQYF.

This CDR3 is CASSFQGHSGNTIYF. The CDR3 DNA sequence: TGTGCCAGCAGCTTTCAGGGGCACTCTGGAAACACCATATATTTT. V is TRBV5-8 and J is TRBJ1-3; possible D gene TRBD1, 6 bases. From germline, CDR1 is SGHTS and CDR2 YDEGEE. This CDR3 is 15 amino acids long. V lost 2 bases and J lost 0, with 9 bases in between.

V is TRBV5-4 and J is TRBJ2-1; a possible D gene is TRBD1 (6 bases). V shed 3 bases and J shed 4 bases, with 14 bases lying between them. The CDR3 covers 15 residues. CDR1 is SGHNT and CDR2 is YYREEE in the germline V gene (reference sequence). The CDR3 nucleotides read TGTGCCAGCAGCTACCCCAGGACAGAGTACAATGAGCAGTTCTTC. Translation gives CASSYPRTEYNEQFF.

The chain recombines TRBV6-2 or TRBV6-3 with TRBJ2-1; TRBD2 might be the D (6 bases). Trimming took off 2 bases at V and 4 bases at J, with 15 bases between the two ends. The CDR3 has 16 residues. Germline V gene lookup returns CDR1 MNHEY and CDR2 SVGEGT. The CDR3 nucleotides read TGTGCCAGCAGTTACGGGAGGTTAGCGGCATACAATGAGCAGTTCTTC. Residues: CASSYGRLAAYNEQFF.

This sequence joins TRBV6-5 and TRBJ2-1, with a possible D match to TRBD1 (5 bases). There are 11 residues in the CDR3. With 7 bases removed from V and 16 bases from J, the gap between germline ends came to 17 bases. Germline V gene sequence: CDR1 MNHEY, CDR2 SVGAGI. CDR3 coding DNA: TGTGCCAGCACCCCGGGCAGGGCTTTTTTCTTC. Amino acids: CASTPGRAFFF.

Many counts were recorded for this clone. J is TRBJ1-2 and V is TRBV7-9, with 10 nucleotides matching TRBD1. Trimming at V came to 5 bases and at J to 5 bases, leaving 2 bases not matched to a gene. This CDR3 is built from 13 residues. Germline lookup yields CDR1 SEHNR and CDR2 FQNEAQ (reference sequence). The chain's CDR3 is CASSLGQGYGYTF. The CDR3 DNA is TGTGCCAGCAGCCTGGGACAGGGGTATGGCTACACCTTC.

The chain is built from TRBV28 and TRBJ2-5; 7 positions agree with TRBD2. The CDR3 contains 13 residues. CDR1 and CDR2 from the germline V gene are MDHEN and SYDVKM. The trim removed 5 bases at V and 3 bases at J, leaving 3 bases unmatched. The CDR3 spells CASSVGLEETQYF. The CDR3 coding sequence is TGTGCCAGCAGTGTCGGACTAGAAGAGACCCAGTACTTC.

This CDR3 is CASSFAGQGLKNIQYF. CDR3 coding DNA: TGCGCCAGCAGCTTTGCGGGACAGGGCCTCAAAAACATTCAGTACTTC. The rearrangement joins TRBV5-1 to TRBJ2-4; 9 bases match TRBD1. The CDR3 has 16 residues. V was pared by 2 bases and J by 3 bases, with 6 bases of the junction left unmatched. Germline V gene data show CDR1 as SGHRS and CDR2 as YFSETQ. The full variable domain, with the rest looked up from reference TRBV5-1 and TRBJ2-4, is KAGVTQTPRYLIKTRGQQVTLSCSPISGHRSVSWYQQTPGQGLQFLFEYFSETQRNKGNFPGRFSGRQFSNSRSEMNVSTLELGDSALYLCASSFAGQGLKNIQYFGAGTRLSVL.

The DNA for the CDR3 is TGTGCCAGCTCACCCGGGACTAGCGAGTACGAGCAGTACTTC. Translating gives CASSPGTSEYEQYF. V usage is TRBV18 and J usage is TRBJ2-7, with 10 bases identical to TRBD2. J lost 4 bases, V lost 3 bases, and 3 bases had no gene match. The CDR3 is made up of 14 amino acids. Germline V CDR1 and CDR2: KGHSH, LQKENI.

The chain links TRBV5-4 to TRBJ1-2, with D perhaps TRBD1 (6 bases). V lost 6 bases, J lost 6 bases, and 18 bases lay in between. The CDR3 totals 14 residues. Germline V gene lookup returns CDR1 SGHNT and CDR2 YYREEE (reference sequence). The CDR3 nucleotides are TGTGCCAGCAACTTCCAGGGGCGCGAGCATGGCTACACCTTC. It encodes CASNFQGREHGYTF. The full variable domain, its missing parts supplied by reference TRBV5-4 and TRBJ1-2, is ETGVTQSPTHLIKTRGQQVTLRCSSQSGHNTVSWYQQALGQGPQFIFQYYREEENGRGNFPPRFSGLQFPNYSSELNVNALELDDSALYLCASNFQGREHGYTFGSGTRLTVV.

V gene TRBV24-1 combines with J gene TRBJ2-3, with D possibly being TRBD2 (5 bases). V gave up 0 bases and J gave up 2 bases, with 11 bases separating them. In germline, CDR1 is KGHDR, CDR2 SFDVKD. This CDR3 contains 16 residues. CDR3 DNA sequence: TGTGCCACCAGTGATTTGGCCGGGGATAACACAGATACGCAGTATTTT. This translates into CATSDLAGDNTDTQYF.

The DNA for the CDR3 is TGTGCCAGTAGTATTGGGACAGGGGGCTATGGCTACACCTTC. Translation: CASSIGTGGYGYTF. V gene TRBV19 combines with J gene TRBJ1-2, with TRBD1 matching 11 bases. Losses at the gene ends were 3 bases for V and 4 bases for J; bases not matched to a gene: 1. Looked up from germline, CDR1 is LNHDA and CDR2 is SQIVND (reference sequence). This CDR3 contains 14 residues.

The chain uses TRBV11-2 and TRBJ2-1; a possible D gene is TRBD2 (5 bases). There are 13 residues in the CDR3. Trimming shortened V by 1 base and J by 4 bases, and 5 bases separated the two germline ends. In germline, CDR1 is SGHAT, CDR2 FQNNGV. CDR3 in DNA: TGTGCCAGCAGCTTAGCGGGGTACAATGAGCAGTTCTTC. It encodes CASSLAGYNEQFF.

The rearrangement uses TRBV4-3 and TRBJ2-1, with TRBD2 identical over 10 bases. The junction had 11 bases not matched to a gene; V was cut back by 4 bases and J by 5 bases. CDR1 is LGHNA and CDR2 is YSLEER in the germline V gene. CDR3 length: 17 amino acids. In DNA form, the CDR3 reads TGCGCCAGCAGCCGCGGACTAGCGGTCGATAGGAACAATGAGCAGTTCTTC. This translates into CASSRGLAVDRNNEQFF.

V and J are TRBV9 and TRBJ1-2; maybe TRBD1 (6 bases). The CDR3 extends over 13 amino acids. The V gene lost 5 bases and the J gene lost 5 bases, with 13 bases spanning the gap. Germline values: CDR1 SGDLS, CDR2 YYNGEE. For the CDR3, the DNA is TGTGCCAGCAGAGGGGGAGGGAATTATGGCTACACCTTC. It codes for CASRGGGNYGYTF. The variable domain in full, completed from reference TRBV9 and TRBJ1-2, reads DSGVTQTPKHLITATGQRVTLRCSPRSGDLSVYWYQQSLDQGLQFLIQYYNGEERAKGNILERFSAQQFPDLHSELNLSSLELGDSALYFCASRGGGNYGYTFGSGTRLTVV.

This chain uses TRBV24-1 with TRBJ2-2, with TRBD2 identical over 7 bases. This CDR3 contains 14 residues. Looked up from germline, CDR1 is KGHDR and CDR2 is SFDVKD. V lost 6 bases and J lost 1; bases outside the gene matches: 1. CDR3 bases: TGTGCCACCAGTAAGCGGGGGAACACCGGGGAGCTGTTTTTT. This encodes CATSKRGNTGELFF.